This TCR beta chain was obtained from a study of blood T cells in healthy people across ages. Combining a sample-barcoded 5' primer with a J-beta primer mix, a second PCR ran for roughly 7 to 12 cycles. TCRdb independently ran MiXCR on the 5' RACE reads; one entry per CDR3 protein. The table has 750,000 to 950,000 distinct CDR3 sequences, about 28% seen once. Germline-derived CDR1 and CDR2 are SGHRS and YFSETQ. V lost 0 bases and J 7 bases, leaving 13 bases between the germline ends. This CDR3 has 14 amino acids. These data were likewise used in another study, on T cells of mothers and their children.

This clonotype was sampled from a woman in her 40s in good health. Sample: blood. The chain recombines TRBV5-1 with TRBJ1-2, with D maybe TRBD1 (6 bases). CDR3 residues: CASSLAAGALGYTF. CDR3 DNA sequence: TGCGCCAGCAGCTTGGCGGCGGGGGCGCTTGGCTACACCTTC. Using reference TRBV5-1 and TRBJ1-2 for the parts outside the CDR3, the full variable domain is KAGVTQTPRYLIKTRGQQVTLSCSPISGHRSVSWYQQTPGQGLQFLFEYFSETQRNKGNFPGRFSGRQFSNSRSEMNVSTLELGDSALYLCASSLAAGALGYTFGSGTRLTVV.